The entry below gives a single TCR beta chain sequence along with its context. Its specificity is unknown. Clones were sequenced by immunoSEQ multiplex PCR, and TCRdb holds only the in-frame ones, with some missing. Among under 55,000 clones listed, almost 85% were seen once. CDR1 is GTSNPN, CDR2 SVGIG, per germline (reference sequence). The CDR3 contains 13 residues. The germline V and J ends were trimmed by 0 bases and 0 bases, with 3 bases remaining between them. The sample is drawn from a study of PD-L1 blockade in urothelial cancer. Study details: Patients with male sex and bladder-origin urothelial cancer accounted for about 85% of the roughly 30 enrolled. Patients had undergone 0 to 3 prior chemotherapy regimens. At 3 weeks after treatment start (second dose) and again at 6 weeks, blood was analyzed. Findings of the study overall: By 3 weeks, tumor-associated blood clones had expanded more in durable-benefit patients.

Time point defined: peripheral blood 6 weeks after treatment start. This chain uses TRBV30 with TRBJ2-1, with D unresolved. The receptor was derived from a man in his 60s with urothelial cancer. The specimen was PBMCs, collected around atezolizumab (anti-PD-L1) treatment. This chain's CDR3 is CAWSVRSYNEQFF. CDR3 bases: TGTGCCTGGAGTGTCCGCTCCTACAATGAGCAGTTCTTC. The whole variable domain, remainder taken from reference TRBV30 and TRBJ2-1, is SQTIHQWPATLVQPVGSPLSLECTVEGTSNPNLYWYRQAAGRGLQLLFYSVGIGQISSEVPQNLSASRPQDRQFILSSKKLLLSDSGFYLCAWSVRSYNEQFFGPGTRLTVL.